Each of the 17 T cell receptor beta chains below was sequenced from the same sample in a study of OX40 agonist ivuxolimab in advanced cancers. The protocol was immunoSEQ multiplex PCR, while the TCRdb copy is restricted to in-frame clones and leaves out a portion. The data contain roughly 7,700 clones, about two thirds of them singletons. The sequenced sample was CD4+ or CD8+ T cells sorted from blood, obtained in a trial of the OX40 agonist ivuxolimab. The receptors originated from an adult with an advanced solid tumor such as melanoma, head and neck, liver or kidney cancer.

The V gene is TRBV18, the J gene TRBJ1-4; no reliable D call. Trimming stripped 4 bases from V and 0 bases from J, with 21 bases between. From germline, CDR1 is KGHSH and CDR2 LQKENI. CDR3 length: 19 residues. The CDR3 DNA sequence: TGTGCCAGCTCACTTAGTCCCCGGATGGTTTTGGCAACTAATGAAAAACTGTTTTTT. Translated: CASSLSPRMVLATNEKLFF. The full variable domain, rest sourced from reference TRBV18 and TRBJ1-4, is NAGVMQNPRHLVRRRGQEARLRCSPMKGHSHVYWYRQLPEEGLKFMVYLQKENIIDESGMPKERFSAEFPKEGPSILRIQQVVRGDSAAYFCASSLSPRMVLATNEKLFFGSGTQLSVL.

The rearrangement joins TRBV4-3 to TRBJ2-2; 9 nucleotides line up with TRBD2. This CDR3 region has 18 residues. After removal of 0 bases from V and 1 base from J, the junction contained 6 bases not matched to a gene. The V gene's germline CDR1 is LGHNA and CDR2 YSLEER. CDR3 DNA sequence: TGCGCCAGCAGCCAAGATTCCGGACTAGCGTTGAACACCGGGGAGCTGTTTTTT. This encodes CASSQDSGLALNTGELFF.

V and J are TRBV11-3 and TRBJ2-7; D possibly matches TRBD1 or TRBD2 (5 bases each). Germline V gene sequence: CDR1 SGHNT, CDR2 YENEEA. CDR3 length equals 14 residues. V lost 5 bases to trimming and J lost 3 bases, with 14 bases between them. CDR3 residues: CASSPPGAYYEQYF. The CDR3 nucleotides are TGTGCCAGCAGCCCACCCGGGGCTTACTACGAGCAGTACTTC.

CDR3 DNA sequence: TGTGCCTGGAGTGTAAAAGGAAGTTATGGCTACACCTTC. The encoded protein is CAWSVKGSYGYTF. This chain uses TRBV30 with TRBJ1-2; D unclear. CDR3 length equals 13 residues. Per germline, CDR1 GTSNPN and CDR2 SVGIG (reference sequence). V was cut by 0 bases and J by 5 bases, with 10 bases left in between.

The rearrangement links TRBV11-2 to TRBJ2-3, with TRBD1 as a possible D gene (6 bases). V was shortened by 3 bases and J by 6 bases, with 16 bases between the two germline ends. The length of the CDR3 is 15 residues. Germline lookup yields CDR1 SGHAT and CDR2 FQNNGV. CDR3 protein: CASSLRGNRRDTQYF. The CDR3 DNA reads TGTGCCAGCAGCTTGAGGGGGAACAGGAGGGATACGCAGTATTTT.

The count of this clone is one. This chain connects TRBV5-6 to TRBJ2-7; TRBD2 matches 7 bases. The CDR3 covers 13 residues. CDR1 is SGHDT and CDR2 is YYEEEE in the germline V gene. V lost 4 bases to trimming and J lost 3 bases; unmatched junction nucleotides: 4. CDR3 amino acids: CASSLGLVYEQYF. DNA of the CDR3: TGTGCCAGCAGCCTCGGACTAGTCTACGAGCAGTACTTC.

This clone was seen only once. The J gene is TRBJ2-3, the V gene TRBV9; D is perhaps TRBD1 or TRBD2 (5 bases each). Trimming shortened V by 3 bases and J by 6 bases, and 8 bases separated the two germline ends. CDR3 length equals 12 residues. The germline gives CDR1 SGDLS, CDR2 YYNGEE. CDR3 sequence reads: CASSAEGDTQYF. CDR3 coding DNA: TGTGCCAGCAGCGCCGAGGGGGATACGCAGTATTTT.

The V and J genes are TRBV30 and TRBJ1-5; 7 nucleotides align to TRBD1. CDR1 and CDR2 from the germline V gene are GTSNPN and SVGIG (reference sequence). The CDR3 has 13 residues. V shed 5 bases and J 0 bases; nucleotides not matched to a gene: 1. In DNA, the CDR3 is TGTGCCTGGGCAGGGGGTAGCAATCAGCCCCAGCATTTT. This sequence encodes CAWAGGSNQPQHF.

The CDR3 spells CASSSRGGPSGGLSTDTQYF. The CDR3 bases are TGTGCCAGCAGCTCAAGGGGGGGACCCAGCGGGGGCCTTAGCACAGATACGCAGTATTTT. The rearrangement uses TRBV13 and TRBJ2-3; 8 positions match TRBD2. The CDR3 runs 20 residues. In germline, CDR1 is PRHDT, CDR2 FYEKMQ (reference sequence). V lost 4 bases and J lost 0; bases outside the gene matches: 18.

Turning to this clone: One end of the junction is discordant with germline, which a read error may explain. The V gene is TRBV5-6, the J gene TRBJ2-1, with a weak D call TRBD2 (6 bases). The germline CDR1 and CDR2 sequences are SGHDT and YYEEEE. This CDR3 contains 13 residues. CDR3 nucleotides: TGTGCCAGCATCGGGGACTCCTCCAATGAGCAGTTCTTC. This codes for CASIGDSSNEQFF. The whole variable domain, remainder taken from reference TRBV5-6 and TRBJ2-1, is DAGVTQSPTHLIKTRGQQVTLRCSPKSGHDTVSWYQQALGQGPQFIFQYYEEEERQRGNFPDRFSGHQFPNYSSELNVNALLLGDSALYLCASIGDSSNEQFFGPGTRLTVL.

V gene TRBV5-1 combines with J gene TRBJ2-3; D tentatively reads TRBD1 or TRBD2 (5 bases each). Germline CDR1 and CDR2: SGHRS and YFSETQ. The CDR3 length is 15 residues. The V gene lost 4 bases and the J gene lost 2 bases, with 14 bases spanning the gap. The CDR3 sequence: CASSPGTLTTDTQYF. CDR3 DNA sequence: TGCGCCAGCAGCCCCGGGACCTTAACCACAGATACGCAGTATTTT.

This chain links TRBV7-9 with TRBJ2-7; D gene unclear. V lost 1 base and J 3 bases, leaving 13 bases between the germline ends. The CDR3 is made up of 15 amino acids. Germline CDR1 SEHNR, CDR2 FQNEAQ (reference sequence). The CDR3 region has the DNA TGTGCCAGCAGCTTAGAGGGTGCTAGTTACTACGAGCAGTACTTC. As protein: CASSLEGASYYEQYF.

CDR3 region: CASSYSSIRGGGAAFF. DNA of the CDR3: TGTGCCAGCAGTTACTCGAGTATCAGGGGTGGTGGTGCAGCTTTCTTT. The J gene is TRBJ1-1, the V gene TRBV6-5, with D tentatively TRBD1 (6 bases). CDR3 size: 16 residues. V was trimmed by 0 bases and J by 10 bases, leaving 21 bases between them. Germline loops: CDR1 MNHEY, CDR2 SVGAGI.

The chain couples TRBV6-6 to TRBJ1-5, with D possibly being TRBD1 (5 bases). This CDR3 contains 15 residues. The V and J ends lost 2 bases and 3 bases respectively, with 11 bases between them. CDR1 and CDR2 (germline): MNHNY, SVGAGI (reference sequence). CDR3 amino acids: CASSYPGKVNQPQHF. The CDR3 DNA reads TGTGCCAGCAGTTACCCAGGGAAGGTCAATCAGCCCCAGCATTTT.

The chain is built from TRBV6-5 and TRBJ1-2; D remains ambiguous. This CDR3 region has 13 residues. Germline V gene data show CDR1 as MNHEY and CDR2 as SVGAGI. The V and J ends lost 2 bases and 8 bases respectively, with 12 bases between them. This chain's CDR3 is CASSYGSAGGYTF. CDR3 DNA: TGTGCCAGCAGTTACGGGTCCGCGGGCGGCTACACCTTC.

J is TRBJ1-1 and V is TRBV7-9, with no clear D. V lost 1 base, J lost 5 bases, and 5 bases lay in between. This CDR3 contains 12 residues. Per the germline V gene, CDR1 is SEHNR and CDR2 is FQNEAQ (reference sequence). CDR3 sequence (DNA): TGTGCCAGCAGCTTAGGGGTTACTGAAGCTTTCTTT. Its protein is CASSLGVTEAFF. Drawing the rest from reference TRBV7-9 and TRBJ1-1, the complete variable domain is DTGVSQNPRHKITKRGQNVTFRCDPISEHNRLYWYRQTLGQGPEFLTYFQNEAQLEKSRLLSDRFSAERPKGSFSTLEIQRTEQGDSAMYLCASSLGVTEAFFGQGTRLTVV.

The rearrangement uses TRBV4-3 and TRBJ1-6, with 10 bases identical to TRBD1. Germline loops: CDR1 LGHNA, CDR2 YSLEER. The CDR3 sequence is 15 residues long. V shed 3 bases, J shed 10 bases, and the junction held 6 bases outside the gene matches. The CDR3 is CASSHDRGRDSPLHF. In nucleotides, the CDR3 is TGCGCCAGCAGCCATGACAGGGGGCGAGACTCACCCCTCCACTTT.